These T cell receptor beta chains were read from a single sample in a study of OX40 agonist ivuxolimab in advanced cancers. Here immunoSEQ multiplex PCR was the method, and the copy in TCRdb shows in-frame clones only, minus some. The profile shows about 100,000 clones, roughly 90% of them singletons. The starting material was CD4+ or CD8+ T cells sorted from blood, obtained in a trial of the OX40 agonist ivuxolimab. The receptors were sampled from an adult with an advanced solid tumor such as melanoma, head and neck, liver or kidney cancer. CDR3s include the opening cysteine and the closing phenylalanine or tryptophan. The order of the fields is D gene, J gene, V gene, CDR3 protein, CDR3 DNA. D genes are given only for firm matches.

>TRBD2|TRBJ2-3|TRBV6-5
CASRPAGADTQYF
TGTGCCAGCAGACCCGCGGGAGCAGATACGCAGTATTTT
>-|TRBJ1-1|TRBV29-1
CSAAGGDTEAFF
TGCAGCGCCGCGGGCGGGGACACTGAAGCTTTCTTT
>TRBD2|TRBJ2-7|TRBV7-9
CASSLDLGLAGVEEQYF
TGTGCCAGCAGCTTAGACTTGGGACTAGCGGGAGTGGAAGAGCAGTACTTC
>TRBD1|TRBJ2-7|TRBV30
CAWSPGQGDEQYF
TGTGCCTGGAGTCCGGGACAGGGGGACGAGCAGTACTTC
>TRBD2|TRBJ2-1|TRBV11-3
CASRPTSGRSYNEQFF
TGTGCCAGCAGGCCGACTAGCGGGAGGTCCTACAATGAGCAGTTCTTC
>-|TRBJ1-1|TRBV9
CASSVGFNTEAFF
TGTGCCAGCAGCGTAGGTTTCAACACTGAAGCTTTCTTT
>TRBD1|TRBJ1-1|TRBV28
CASSLWSGGAGNTEAFF
TGTGCCAGCAGTTTATGGTCAGGGGGCGCCGGGAACACTGAAGCTTTCTTT
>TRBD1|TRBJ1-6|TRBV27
CASSGTGASPLHF
TGTGCCAGTTCCGGGACAGGGGCTTCACCCCTCCACTTT
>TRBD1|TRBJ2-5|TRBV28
CASRNQLGQGHQETQYF
TGTGCCAGCAGAAACCAATTGGGACAGGGGCATCAAGAGACCCAGTACTTC
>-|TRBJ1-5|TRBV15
CATKDSPGEYQPQHF
TGTGCCACAAAGGACAGCCCGGGCGAGTATCAGCCCCAGCATTTT
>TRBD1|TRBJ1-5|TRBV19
CASSTPTGDRSNQPQHF
TGTGCCAGTAGTACACCCACAGGGGACAGGAGCAATCAGCCCCAGCATTTT
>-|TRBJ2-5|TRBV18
CASSPPNDQETQYF
TGTGCCAGCTCACCACCGAATGATCAAGAGACCCAGTACTTC
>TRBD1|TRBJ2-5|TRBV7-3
CASSSKTGVSQETQYF
TGTGCCAGCAGTTCCAAAACAGGGGTTTCCCAAGAGACCCAGTACTTC
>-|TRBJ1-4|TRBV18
CASSPYAMTGPTNEKLFF
TGTGCCAGCTCACCTTATGCCATGACCGGCCCCACTAATGAAAAACTGTTTTTT
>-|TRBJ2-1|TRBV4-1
CASSLVRGIDEQFF
TGCGCCAGCAGCCTGGTGAGAGGAATCGATGAGCAGTTCTTC
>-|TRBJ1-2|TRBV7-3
CASSLKGSEGYTF
TGTGCCAGCAGCTTAAAAGGGTCGGAGGGCTACACCTTC
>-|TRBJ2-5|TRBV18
CASSRETQYF
TGTGCCAGCTCACGGGAGACCCAGTACTTC
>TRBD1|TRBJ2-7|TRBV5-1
CASSRDRGSYEQYF
TGCGCCAGCAGCAGGGACAGGGGTTCTTACGAGCAGTACTTC